These 18 T cell receptor beta chains were all obtained from the same sample, sequenced in a study of blood T cell repertoires in COVID-19. Profiled with immunoSEQ multiplex PCR; TCRdb holds only in-frame clones, not every one. The table shows 250,000 to 300,000 clones, with about 87% occurring only once. Sequencing was performed on peripheral blood. The receptors come from a woman in her thirties or forties with acute or convalescent COVID-19.

This chain links TRBV3-1 (or the pseudogene TRBV3-2) with TRBJ2-5; D gene ambiguous. V lost 1 base to trimming and J lost 5 bases, with 5 bases between them. CDR1 is LGHDT and CDR2 is YNNKEL in the germline V gene (reference sequence). The CDR3 extends over 12 amino acids. CDR3 DNA: TGTGCCAGCAGCCAAGTCGTGGAGACCCAGTACTTC. Protein: CASSQVVETQYF.

V gene TRBV7-2 combines with J gene TRBJ1-6; D perhaps matches TRBD1 (6 bases). Germline assignment: CDR1 SGHTA and CDR2 FQGNSA. The CDR3 runs to 14 residues. V was cut by 5 bases and J by 12 bases, with 17 bases left in between. CDR3 sequence reads: CASSLWGLGGPLHF. In nucleotides, the CDR3 is TGTGCCAGCAGCCTATGGGGGCTTGGTGGACCCCTCCACTTT.

The chain uses TRBV15 and TRBJ2-3, with D perhaps TRBD2 (6 bases). Per the germline V gene, CDR1 is LNHNV and CDR2 is YYDKDF (reference sequence). The CDR3 has 14 residues. Trimming left V 4 bases short and J 4 bases short, with 12 bases between. In DNA form, the CDR3 reads TGTGCCACCAGCACGGGGGACCGACCAGATACGCAGTATTTT. This codes for CATSTGDRPDTQYF. Variable domain in full (rest from reference TRBV15 and TRBJ2-3): DAMVIQNPRYQVTQFGKPVTLSCSQTLNHNVMYWYQQKSSQAPKLLFHYYDKDFNNEADTPDNFQSRRPNTSFCFLDIRSPGLGDTAMYLCATSTGDRPDTQYFGPGTRLTVL.

The CDR3 DNA reads as TGTGCCAGCAGCTTGGCCGTGGGACAGGGGAATGAAAAACTGTTTTTT. This codes for CASSLAVGQGNEKLFF. The rearrangement uses TRBV5-6 and TRBJ1-4; TRBD1 matches at 10 bases. The V gene's germline CDR1 is SGHDT and CDR2 YYEEEE. V lost 0 bases to trimming and J lost 5 bases; unmatched junction nucleotides: 4. CDR3 length equals 16 residues.

This chain uses TRBV29-1 with TRBJ2-1; 9 nucleotides match TRBD1. The CDR3 covers 14 residues. V shed 8 bases and J 8 bases; nucleotides not matched to a gene: 13. The V gene's germline CDR1 is SQVTM and CDR2 ANQGSEA. The CDR3 DNA is TGCAGCTATGACAGGGGGGCCTCTCGGGATGAGCAGTTCTTC. As protein: CSYDRGASRDEQFF.

J is TRBJ1-4 and V is TRBV4-1, with D perhaps TRBD1 (6 bases). The CDR3 sequence is 14 residues long. V was clipped by 3 bases and J by 8 bases, with 13 bases between them. Per germline, CDR1 MGHRA and CDR2 YSYEKL. The CDR3 loop reads CASSHVGAEEKLFF. CDR3 nucleotide sequence: TGCGCCAGCAGCCACGTGGGGGCGGAGGAAAAACTGTTTTTT.

The V and J genes are TRBV7-4 and TRBJ2-3, with TRBD1 matching over 8 bases. Per the germline V gene, CDR1 is SGHVT and CDR2 is SQSDAQ. The CDR3 consists of 15 residues. V lost 5 bases, J lost 6 bases, and 10 bases stayed unmatched. The DNA of the CDR3 is TGTGCCAGCAGCCTCCCGAGATACAGGGGGGATACGCAGTATTTT. It translates to CASSLPRYRGDTQYF.

This sequence joins TRBV18 and TRBJ1-5; D remains ambiguous. V lost 3 bases and J 4 bases, leaving 10 bases between the germline ends. The CDR3 consists of 14 residues. Per the germline V gene, CDR1 is KGHSH and CDR2 is LQKENI. The CDR3 region has the DNA TGTGCCAGCTCACCCTCCGACGGGAATCAGCCCCAGCATTTT. Its protein product is CASSPSDGNQPQHF.

The chain employs TRBV14 and TRBJ1-1; 7 positions agree with TRBD1. Germline CDR1 is SGHDN and CDR2 is FVKESK. The CDR3 has 16 residues. V gave up 5 bases and J gave up 0 bases; unmatched junction bases: 9. Written as DNA, the CDR3 is TGTGCCAGCAGCTGGGGGACAGCCACCTTGAACACTGAAGCTTTCTTT. Translated, it gives CASSWGTATLNTEAFF.

This clone turned up a few times. The chain employs TRBV11-2 and TRBJ1-1; 10 bases are a match to TRBD1. The CDR3 is made up of 13 amino acids. V was pared by 4 bases and J by 11 bases, with 7 bases of the junction left unmatched. In germline, CDR1 is SGHAT, CDR2 FQNNGV. CDR3 coding DNA: TGTGCCAGCAGCTCGGGACAGGGGTTGAGGGCTTTCTTT. Amino acid sequence: CASSSGQGLRAFF.

The rearrangement links TRBV15 to TRBJ2-1; 12 bases map to TRBD1. With V trimmed by 5 bases and J by 7 bases, 9 bases remained unmatched. In germline, CDR1 is LNHNV, CDR2 YYDKDF (reference sequence). This CDR3 contains 16 residues. CDR3 nucleotide sequence: TGTGCCACCAGCGGTAGCGCGGGACAGGGGGCTAATGAGCAGTTCTTC. It is translated as CATSGSAGQGANEQFF.

The chain couples TRBV29-1 to TRBJ2-1; 9 bases are a match to TRBD1. V dropped 3 bases and J dropped 4; count of bases not matched to a gene: 4. CDR1 is SQVTM, CDR2 ANQGSEA, per germline. This CDR3 is built from 14 residues. CDR3 protein: CSVDHGQGYNEQFF. The CDR3 DNA reads as TGCAGCGTTGACCACGGACAGGGGTACAATGAGCAGTTCTTC.

The V call is TRBV10-3, the J call TRBJ1-1, with 10 bases lining up with TRBD1. V shed 4 bases and J 3 bases; nucleotides not matched to a gene: 5. The CDR3 has 15 amino acids. Germline V gives CDR1 ENHRY, CDR2 SYGVKD. CDR3 nucleotide sequence: TGTGCCATCAGTGGACGGACAGGGGGGGACACTGAAGCTTTCTTT. Translation: CAISGRTGGDTEAFF.

The chain links TRBV7-6 to TRBJ1-2; D unresolved. Germline CDR1 and CDR2: SGHVS and FNYEAQ. The germline V and J ends were trimmed by 5 bases and 1 base, with 14 bases remaining between them. There are 15 residues in the CDR3. The CDR3 DNA follows: TGTGCCAGCAGCCTAAACTCAAACCTTAACTATGGCTACACCTTC. Translating it yields CASSLNSNLNYGYTF.

The chain couples TRBV19 to TRBJ2-5; 9 nucleotides align to TRBD1. Germline V gene sequence: CDR1 LNHDA, CDR2 SQIVND (reference sequence). This CDR3 contains 18 residues. After removal of 3 bases from V and 3 bases from J, the junction contained 14 bases not matched to a gene. DNA of the CDR3: TGTGCCAGTAGTATCAGAGGGATACAGGGGGCGGCTAAAGAGACCCAGTACTTC. Protein product: CASSIRGIQGAAKETQYF.

For the CDR3, the DNA is TGTGCCAGCAGGACTAGCGGGGGATCTGGTGAGCAGTTCTTC. The encoded protein is CASRTSGGSGEQFF. The chain recombines TRBV5-6 with TRBJ2-1; 12 bases are shared with TRBD2. Germline V gene data show CDR1 as SGHDT and CDR2 as YYEEEE. V lost 5 bases and J lost 9; bases outside the gene matches: 6. The CDR3 runs to 14 residues.

The chain has TRBV19 and TRBJ1-1, with D possibly matching TRBD1 (6 bases). The CDR3 totals 15 residues. Trimming stripped 2 bases from V and 2 bases from J, with 12 bases between. Germline loops: CDR1 LNHDA, CDR2 SQIVND (reference sequence). CDR3 sequence reads: CASSILAGVNTEAFF. The CDR3 DNA reads TGTGCCAGTAGTATACTTGCAGGGGTAAACACTGAAGCTTTCTTT.

With regard to this clone: The same CDR3 also results from other DNA sequences found in this sample. The chain uses TRBV11-2 and TRBJ2-5, with a tentative D call TRBD2 (7 bases). Germline CDR1 and CDR2: SGHAT and FQNNGV. This CDR3 is 13 amino acids long. Between the trimmed V and J ends, which lost 3 bases and 5 bases, there was a span of 10 bases. The CDR3 is CASSFAGAETQYF. CDR3 in DNA: TGTGCCAGCAGCTTCGCGGGGGCTGAGACCCAGTACTTC.